The 15 T cell receptor beta chains presented below share a single source sample, sequenced in a study of shared clonotypes between healthy human individuals. Assay used: immunoSEQ multiplex PCR; TCRdb lists only in-frame clones, some missing. The data hold around 2.5 million clones, with under 95% observed a single time. The sample consisted of naive CD4+ T cells from PBMCs. Sample subset: CD45RA+ positively selected. Receptors were obtained from a man aged 18 to 35 in good health. Some clones in this sample may be carry-over from other donors' samples.

This clone has a single count. The V call is TRBV7-6, the J call TRBJ1-1; D remains ambiguous. The CDR3 contains 11 residues. Germline loops: CDR1 SGHVS, CDR2 FNYEAQ. V shed 3 bases and J shed 4 bases, with 3 bases lying between them. The CDR3: CASSFATEAFF. CDR3 DNA sequence: TGTGCCAGCAGCTTCGCCACTGAAGCTTTCTTT.

V usage is TRBV6-5 and J usage is TRBJ1-2; 8 nucleotides align to TRBD1. After removal of 6 bases from V and 3 bases from J, the junction contained 9 bases not matched to a gene. Germline V gives CDR1 MNHEY, CDR2 SVGAGI. The CDR3 runs 15 residues. The DNA for the CDR3 is TGTGCCAGCAGGCCGAGATCACAGGGGGACTATGGCTACACCTTC. This translates into CASRPRSQGDYGYTF.

The J gene is TRBJ1-1, the V gene TRBV7-9; a weak D match, TRBD1 (6 bases). CDR3 length: 15 amino acids. CDR1 and CDR2 (germline): SEHNR, FQNEAQ (reference sequence). V lost 1 base to trimming and J lost 4 bases, with 13 bases between them. The CDR3 coding sequence is TGTGCCAGCAGCTTAGTTGGGCAGGGGCTCACTGAAGCTTTCTTT. As protein: CASSLVGQGLTEAFF.

V is TRBV9 and J is TRBJ2-1, with D possibly being TRBD1 (5 bases). This CDR3 has 14 amino acids. V dropped 3 bases and J dropped 3 bases, with 10 bases sitting between them. Looked up from germline, CDR1 is SGDLS and CDR2 is YYNGEE. The CDR3 region is CASSADRRYNEQFF. In nucleotides, the CDR3 is TGTGCCAGCAGCGCCGACAGACGCTACAATGAGCAGTTCTTC.

J is TRBJ2-7 and V is TRBV19; D is perhaps TRBD1 (6 bases). V lost 3 bases and J 5 bases, leaving 23 bases between the germline ends. Per the germline V gene, CDR1 is LNHDA and CDR2 is SQIVND (reference sequence). The CDR3 contains 17 residues. The CDR3, as DNA: TGTGCCAGTAGTATTTTCTCCGGGCGACAGGATCACAACGAGCAGTACTTC. Its translation: CASSIFSGRQDHNEQYF.

A word on this clone: Other DNA sequences in this sample translate to the same CDR3. V is TRBV29-1 and J is TRBJ1-4; 7 positions agree with TRBD1. Per germline, CDR1 SQVTM and CDR2 ANQGSEA. V shed 3 bases, J shed 7 bases, and the junction held 5 bases outside the gene matches. The CDR3 extends over 13 amino acids. The CDR3 protein is CSVDPGGGEKLFF. DNA for the CDR3: TGCAGCGTTGATCCAGGGGGGGGTGAAAAACTGTTTTTT.

The chain employs TRBV5-1 and TRBJ2-3; D not resolved. There are 16 residues in the CDR3. Germline lookup yields CDR1 SGHRS and CDR2 YFSETQ. Trimming took off 0 bases at V and 5 bases at J, with 16 bases between the two ends. Written as DNA, the CDR3 is TGCGCCAGCAGCTTGGCGCGCGGTCCCCGGGTAGATACGCAGTATTTT. This gives the protein CASSLARGPRVDTQYF.

The CDR3 sequence: CASSLTEWTGLSETQYF. The CDR3 region has the DNA TGTGCCAGCAGCTTGACCGAATGGACAGGCCTTTCGGAGACCCAGTACTTC. The genes are TRBV7-6 and TRBJ2-5; TRBD1 agrees at 7 bases. The V and J ends lost 3 bases and 5 bases, in that order; junction bases with no gene match: 15. The CDR3 spans 17 residues. The V gene's germline CDR1 is SGHVS and CDR2 FNYEAQ.

The gene calls are TRBV19 and TRBJ1-5; no clear D. The CDR3 contains 18 residues. Germline values: CDR1 LNHDA, CDR2 SQIVND (reference sequence). Trimming stripped 3 bases from V and 0 bases from J, with 18 bases between. The chain's CDR3 is CASSIKGGKTYSNQPQHF. The CDR3 coding sequence is TGTGCCAGTAGTATCAAAGGCGGTAAGACTTATAGCAATCAGCCCCAGCATTTT.

This chain connects TRBV2 to TRBJ2-7; 7 bases agree with TRBD1. This CDR3 region has 16 residues. Trimming took 6 bases from V and 1 from J; bases not matched to a gene: 12. Germline lookup yields CDR1 SNHLY and CDR2 FYNNEI. The CDR3 sequence: CASSEGVLQGSYEQYF. The CDR3 DNA follows: TGTGCCAGCAGCGAGGGAGTTTTACAGGGGTCCTACGAGCAGTACTTC.

The V and J genes are TRBV5-1 and TRBJ1-1; D gene ambiguous. The germline CDR1 and CDR2 sequences are SGHRS and YFSETQ. This CDR3 is 15 amino acids long. Trimming left V 1 base short and J 3 bases short, with 13 bases between. CDR3 nucleotide sequence: TGCGCCAGCAGCTTGATGGTGTCAGGTGACACTGAAGCTTTCTTT. It codes for CASSLMVSGDTEAFF.

The chain has TRBV2 and TRBJ2-1; no definite D call. Per germline, CDR1 SNHLY and CDR2 FYNNEI. V gave up 4 bases and J gave up 1 base, with 8 bases separating them. The CDR3 extends over 14 amino acids. The CDR3 loop reads CASSGLVSYNEQFF. The CDR3 DNA sequence: TGTGCCAGCAGTGGGCTAGTTTCCTACAATGAGCAGTTCTTC.

The rearrangement joins TRBV2 to TRBJ2-7, with D tentatively TRBD2 (7 bases). The germline gives CDR1 SNHLY, CDR2 FYNNEI. V was trimmed by 0 bases and J by 3 bases, leaving 18 bases between them. The CDR3 is made up of 17 amino acids. CDR3 residues: CASSEAGGGDLGYEQYF. CDR3 in DNA: TGTGCCAGCAGTGAAGCAGGGGGGGGAGATCTGGGCTACGAGCAGTACTTC.

The V gene is TRBV9, the J gene TRBJ1-3; the D is unclear. Germline V gene sequence: CDR1 SGDLS, CDR2 YYNGEE. Trimming shortened V by 3 bases and J by 0 bases, and 7 bases separated the two germline ends. The CDR3 has 14 amino acids. CDR3 sequence reads: CASSGAGSGNTIYF. The CDR3 bases are TGTGCCAGCAGCGGGGCGGGCTCTGGAAACACCATATATTTT.

The rearrangement joins TRBV5-1 to TRBJ2-1, with D unresolved. The CDR3 covers 16 residues. Per germline, CDR1 SGHRS and CDR2 YFSETQ. V lost 1 base and J 0 bases, leaving 11 bases between the germline ends. The chain's CDR3 is CASSLQPLSSYNEQFF. In nucleotides, the CDR3 is TGCGCCAGCAGCTTGCAGCCATTGAGCTCCTACAATGAGCAGTTCTTC.